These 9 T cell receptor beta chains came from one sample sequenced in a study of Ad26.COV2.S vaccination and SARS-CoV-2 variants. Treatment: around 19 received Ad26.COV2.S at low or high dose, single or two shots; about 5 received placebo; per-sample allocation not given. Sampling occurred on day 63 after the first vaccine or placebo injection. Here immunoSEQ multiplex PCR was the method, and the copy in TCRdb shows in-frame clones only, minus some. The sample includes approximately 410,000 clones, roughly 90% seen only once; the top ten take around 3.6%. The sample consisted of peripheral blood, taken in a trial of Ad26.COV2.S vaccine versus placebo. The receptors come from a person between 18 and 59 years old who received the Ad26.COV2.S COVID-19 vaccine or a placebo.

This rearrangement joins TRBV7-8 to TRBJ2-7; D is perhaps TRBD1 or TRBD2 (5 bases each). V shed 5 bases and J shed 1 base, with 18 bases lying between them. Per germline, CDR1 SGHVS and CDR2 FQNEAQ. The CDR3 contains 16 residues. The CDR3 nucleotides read TGTGCCAGCAGCGACCTTCGCCGGGACGGATCCTACGAGCAGTACTTC. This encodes CASSDLRRDGSYEQYF.

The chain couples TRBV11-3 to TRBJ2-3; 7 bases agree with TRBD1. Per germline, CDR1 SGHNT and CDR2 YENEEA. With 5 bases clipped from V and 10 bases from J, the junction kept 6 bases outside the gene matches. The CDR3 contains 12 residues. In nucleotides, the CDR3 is TGTGCCAGCAGCGGGACAGCGACCCCGCAGTATTTT. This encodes CASSGTATPQYF.

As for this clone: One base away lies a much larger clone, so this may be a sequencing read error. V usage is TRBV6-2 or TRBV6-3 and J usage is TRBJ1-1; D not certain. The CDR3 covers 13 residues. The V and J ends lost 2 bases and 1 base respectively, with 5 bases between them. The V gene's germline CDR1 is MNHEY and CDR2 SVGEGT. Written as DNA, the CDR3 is TGTGCCAGCAGTTACCCGTGGAACACTGAAGCTTTCTTT. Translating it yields CASSYPWNTEAFF.

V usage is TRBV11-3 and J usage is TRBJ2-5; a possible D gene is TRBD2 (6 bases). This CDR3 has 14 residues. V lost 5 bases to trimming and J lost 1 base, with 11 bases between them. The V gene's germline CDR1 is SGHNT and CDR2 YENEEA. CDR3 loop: CASSKAGGQETQYF. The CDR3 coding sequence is TGTGCCAGCAGCAAAGCCGGGGGCCAAGAGACCCAGTACTTC.

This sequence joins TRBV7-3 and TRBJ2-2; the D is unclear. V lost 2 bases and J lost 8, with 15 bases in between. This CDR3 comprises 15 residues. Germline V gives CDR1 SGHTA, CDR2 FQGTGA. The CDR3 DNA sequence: TGTGCCAGCAGCTTACCATCCTATAGAGCAGGGGAGCTGTTTTTT. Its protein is CASSLPSYRAGELFF.

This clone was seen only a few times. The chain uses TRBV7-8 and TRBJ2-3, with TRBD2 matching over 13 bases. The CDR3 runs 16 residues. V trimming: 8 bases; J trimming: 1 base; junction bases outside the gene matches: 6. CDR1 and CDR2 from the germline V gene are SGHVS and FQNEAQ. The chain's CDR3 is CASGGLAGAGTDTQYF. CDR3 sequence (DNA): TGTGCCAGCGGCGGACTAGCGGGGGCCGGCACAGATACGCAGTATTTT.

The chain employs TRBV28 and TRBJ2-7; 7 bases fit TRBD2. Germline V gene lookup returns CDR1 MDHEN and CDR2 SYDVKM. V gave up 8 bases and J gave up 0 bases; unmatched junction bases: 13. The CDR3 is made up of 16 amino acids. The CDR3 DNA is TGTGCCAGCGGACTACTATCTAGCGGAAGCTCCTACGAGCAGTACTTC. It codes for CASGLLSSGSSYEQYF.

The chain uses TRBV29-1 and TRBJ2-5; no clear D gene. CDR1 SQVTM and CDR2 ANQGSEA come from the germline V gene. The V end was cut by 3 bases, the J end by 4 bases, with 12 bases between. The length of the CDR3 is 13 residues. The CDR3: CSVEYRTRETQYF. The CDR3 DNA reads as TGCAGCGTTGAGTACCGGACCAGAGAGACCCAGTACTTC.

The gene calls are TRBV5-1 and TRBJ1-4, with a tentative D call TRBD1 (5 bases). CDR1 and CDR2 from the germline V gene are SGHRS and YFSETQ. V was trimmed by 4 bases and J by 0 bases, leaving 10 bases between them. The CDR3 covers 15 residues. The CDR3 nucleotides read TGCGCCAGCAGCGGGGACGCCGCAACTAATGAAAAACTGTTTTTT. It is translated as CASSGDAATNEKLFF.